These 5 T cell receptor beta chains were sequenced from one sample in a study of radiation and T cells in renal cell carcinoma. Profiled with immunoSEQ multiplex PCR; TCRdb holds only in-frame clones, not every one. The table records about 130,000 clones, around 85% of them present only once. Time point: blood 2 weeks post-SBRT. Treatment given: 15 Gy SBRT to primary tumor, nephrectomy 4 weeks later. The starting material was blood, obtained from a patient whose treatment included radiotherapy and nephrectomy. Receptors originate from a man aged 50 to 60 with renal cell carcinoma.

This clone has only a few counts. V usage is TRBV5-1 and J usage is TRBJ1-5, with 10 positions matching TRBD1. Per the germline V gene, CDR1 is SGHRS and CDR2 is YFSETQ. The CDR3 loop spans 14 amino acids. V dropped 4 bases and J dropped 7; count of bases not matched to a gene: 5. CDR3 nucleotide sequence: TGCGCCAGCAGCGTGGACAGGGGGAGCCAGCCCCAGCATTTT. Encoded protein: CASSVDRGSQPQHF.

V usage is TRBV30 and J usage is TRBJ2-6, with no clear D. Trimming pared 0 bases from V and 0 bases from J, leaving 3 bases between. CDR1 GTSNPN and CDR2 SVGIG come from the germline V gene (reference sequence). This CDR3 comprises 14 residues. The CDR3 coding sequence is TGTGCCTGGAGTGTCGACTCTGGGGCCAACGTCCTGACTTTC. Translated, it gives CAWSVDSGANVLTF.

The rearrangement links TRBV27 to TRBJ2-2, with D possibly TRBD1 on 6 matching bases. The ends were cut back, 6 bases at V and 2 bases at J, with 16 bases in the middle. CDR1 is MNHEY and CDR2 is SMNVEV in the germline V gene (reference sequence). CDR3 size: 16 residues. CDR3 sequence: CASSPNPGQNTGELFF. The CDR3 DNA follows: TGTGCCAGCAGCCCAAACCCGGGACAAAACACCGGGGAGCTGTTTTTT.

The chain carries TRBV19 and TRBJ2-4; 12 nucleotides match TRBD1. CDR1 is LNHDA and CDR2 is SQIVND in the germline V gene (reference sequence). J lost 13 bases, V lost 6 bases, and 13 bases had no gene match. CDR3 size: 15 residues. Here the CDR3 DNA reads TGTGCCAGTAGCGGGACAGGGGGCCAATTCATGAAACAGTACTTC. Its translation is CASSGTGGQFMKQYF.

The gene calls are TRBV7-8 and TRBJ2-3; D remains unclear. The CDR3 consists of 13 residues. Trimming took 11 bases from V and 2 from J, leaving 14 bases between them. Germline CDR1 and CDR2: SGHVS and FQNEAQ. CDR3 residues: CAGAIGYTDTQYF. CDR3 sequence (DNA): TGTGCCGGCGCGATTGGATACACAGATACGCAGTATTTT.